The next 24 T cell receptor beta chains were all read from a single sample in a study of monozygotic twins with inflammatory bowel disease. Reprocessing the 5' RACE reads, TCRdb reports a single entry for every CDR3 protein and omits DNA. Its table records some 160,000 distinct CDR3 sequences. The specimen was blood. The receptors stem from a human donor with ulcerative colitis or Crohn's disease, or a healthy co-twin of an affected twin (not recorded which).

The chain's CDR3 is CASSARLLSNQPQHF. The rearrangement joins TRBV19 to TRBJ1-5. This CDR3 is built from 15 residues. Germline CDR1 LNHDA, CDR2 SQIVND (reference sequence). Looking up the rest from reference TRBV19 and TRBJ1-5 gives the full variable domain: DGGITQSPKYLFRKEGQNVTLSCEQNLNHDAMYWYRQDPGQGLRLIYYSQIVNDFQKGDIAEGYSVSREKKESFPLTVTSAQKNPTAFYLCASSARLLSNQPQHFGDGTRLSIL.

This chain joins TRBV7-6 and TRBJ1-6; TCRdb proposes TRBD1, but this gene call is untestable without DNA. This CDR3 has 15 amino acids. CDR1 and CDR2 (germline): SGHVS, FNYEAQ. The CDR3 here is CASSMTTGWNSPLHF.

The CDR3: CSASGTGGFDQPQHF. The gene calls are TRBV20-1 and TRBJ1-5; checking the TCRdb D call of TRBD1 is not possible without DNA. This CDR3 is 15 amino acids long. CDR1 is DFQATT, CDR2 SNEGSKA, per germline (reference sequence).

The rearrangement links TRBV20-1 to TRBJ2-1; TCRdb calls TRBD1, which cannot be checked without DNA. The CDR3 has 14 residues. Germline CDR1 and CDR2: DFQATT and SNEGSKA (reference sequence). The chain's CDR3 is CSASGTGVYNEQFF.

V and J are TRBV11-1 and TRBJ2-7; there is no DNA to check the TCRdb D call of TRBD2. CDR1 is SGHAT, CDR2 FQDESV, per germline (reference sequence). This CDR3 is built from 17 residues. This CDR3 is CASSALGLAGLSYEQYF.

The chain employs TRBV3-1 and TRBJ2-4; TCRdb calls TRBD1, which cannot be checked without DNA. Germline V gene sequence: CDR1 LGHDT, CDR2 YNNKEL (reference sequence). The CDR3 has 15 amino acids. This chain's CDR3 is CASSQRGGAKNIQYF.

The chain combines TRBV7-2 with TRBJ2-1; lacking DNA, the TRBD1 call made by TCRdb goes unchecked. Germline V gene lookup returns CDR1 SGHTA and CDR2 FQGNSA. The CDR3 has 15 residues. The CDR3 loop reads CASSLVLTGSHEQFF.

The chain has TRBV20-1 and TRBJ1-5; TCRdb outputs TRBD1, but without DNA this stays unchecked. This CDR3 has 16 residues. The germline gives CDR1 DFQATT, CDR2 SNEGSKA (reference sequence). The CDR3 loop reads CSAPPGGIYSNQPQHF.

CDR3 in amino acids: CASSFRWQGRANYGYTF. This rearrangement joins TRBV12-3 or TRBV12-4 to TRBJ1-2; TCRdb lists TRBD1, though no DNA is available to test this call. The CDR3 runs 17 residues.

The chain employs TRBV20-1 and TRBJ1-4. The CDR3 has 15 amino acids. Germline V gives CDR1 DFQATT, CDR2 SNEGSKA (reference sequence). The CDR3: CSASIGTRVNEKLFF.

The genes are TRBV6-2 or TRBV6-3 and TRBJ1-5; the TCRdb call, TRBD1, lacks DNA for checking. This CDR3 is built from 15 residues. Germline V lookup: CDR1 MNHEY, CDR2 SVGEGT. This CDR3 reads CASSKTPGGNQPQHF.

V is TRBV7-3 and J is TRBJ2-5; TCRdb returns TRBD1, unconfirmable since there is no DNA. Germline CDR1 and CDR2: SGHTA and FQGTGA. There are 13 residues in the CDR3. CDR3: CASSSNRGETQYF.

The V and J genes are TRBV5-1 and TRBJ2-5; the TRBD2 assignment by TCRdb is unverifiable without DNA. The CDR3 runs 17 residues. Germline CDR1 and CDR2: SGHRS and YFSETQ. The CDR3 spells CASSQRLAGGPQETQYF.

The rearrangement joins TRBV20-1 to TRBJ2-1; TCRdb proposes TRBD2, but this gene call is untestable without DNA. Germline V gene data show CDR1 as DFQATT and CDR2 as SNEGSKA (reference sequence). This CDR3 is 13 amino acids long. CDR3 residues: CSHFGGLQNEQFF.

The gene calls are TRBV25-1 and TRBJ2-7; the TCRdb D gene call, TRBD1, has no DNA to confirm it. The germline V gene has CDR1 MGHDK and CDR2 SYGVNS. This CDR3 comprises 14 residues. The CDR3 loop reads CASSETLTGREQYF.

The chain employs TRBV6-2 or TRBV6-3 and TRBJ1-6; TCRdb designates TRBD1, a call that cannot be tested without DNA. Germline CDR1 and CDR2: MNHEY and SVGEGT. The CDR3 is made up of 14 amino acids. CDR3 in amino acids: CASSSTGENSPLHF.

J is TRBJ2-3 and V is TRBV5-4; there is no DNA to check the TCRdb D call of TRBD1. Germline assignment: CDR1 SGHNT and CDR2 YYREEE (reference sequence). The CDR3 totals 16 residues. The CDR3 region is CASSFGQGARLDTQYF.

V and J are TRBV24-1 and TRBJ1-2; the D gene TCRdb calls, TRBD1, cannot be checked with no DNA. This CDR3 comprises 14 residues. The germline CDR1 and CDR2 sequences are KGHDR and SFDVKD. The CDR3 spells CATSDLDRGHGYTF.

V is TRBV7-2 and J is TRBJ1-1. The CDR3 totals 12 residues. Germline-derived CDR1 and CDR2 are SGHTA and FQGNSA. This CDR3 reads CASSYEKTEAFF.

The V gene is TRBV12-3 or TRBV12-4, the J gene TRBJ2-1; TCRdb returns TRBD1, unconfirmable since there is no DNA. The CDR3 length is 13 residues. The CDR3 loop reads CASSSWTDDEQFF.

This rearrangement joins TRBV3-1 to TRBJ1-5; TCRdb proposes TRBD1, but this gene call is untestable without DNA. Germline values: CDR1 LGHDT, CDR2 YNNKEL (reference sequence). CDR3 size: 13 residues. Here the CDR3 reads CASSTGRGKPQHF.

CDR3 amino acids: CSAAEAALDNEQFF. This chain links TRBV20-1 with TRBJ2-1. The CDR3 runs to 14 residues. Germline V gene lookup returns CDR1 DFQATT and CDR2 SNEGSKA (reference sequence).

The V and J genes are TRBV11-2 and TRBJ1-5. This CDR3 has 14 amino acids. Germline lookup yields CDR1 SGHAT and CDR2 FQNNGV. CDR3 in amino acids: CASSQGLSDQPQHF.

J is TRBJ1-2 and V is TRBV6-6; lacking DNA, the TRBD1 call made by TCRdb goes unchecked. The V gene's germline CDR1 is MNHNY and CDR2 SVGAGI (reference sequence). The CDR3 is made up of 13 amino acids. This CDR3 is CASSLRGGVGYTF.